The 18 T cell receptor beta chains given below trace back to one sample, sequenced in a study of blood T cell repertoires in COVID-19. Here immunoSEQ multiplex PCR was the method, and the copy in TCRdb shows in-frame clones only, minus some. The data hold about 170,000 clones, with about 85% observed a single time. Specimen: peripheral blood. Every receptor here comes from a man aged 60 to 75 who had recovered from COVID-19.

This clone was recorded only once. The chain couples TRBV5-1 to TRBJ1-2; 8 bases fit TRBD1. The CDR3 is 14 residues long. V lost 4 bases to trimming and J lost 7 bases; unmatched junction nucleotides: 9. In germline, CDR1 is SGHRS, CDR2 YFSETQ. As DNA, the CDR3 is TGCGCCAGCAGCCTTCCGACAGGGGAGGGTGGCTACACCTTC. Protein product: CASSLPTGEGGYTF. Looking up the rest from reference TRBV5-1 and TRBJ1-2 gives the full variable domain: KAGVTQTPRYLIKTRGQQVTLSCSPISGHRSVSWYQQTPGQGLQFLFEYFSETQRNKGNFPGRFSGRQFSNSRSEMNVSTLELGDSALYLCASSLPTGEGGYTFGSGTRLTVV.

The chain joins TRBV4-1 to TRBJ2-7, with 8 bases that match TRBD1. Germline CDR1 MGHRA, CDR2 YSYEKL. CDR3 length: 16 residues. Losses at the gene ends were 1 base for V and 4 bases for J; bases not matched to a gene: 9. This chain's CDR3 is CASSQGPGQVRYEQYF. The CDR3 DNA follows: TGCGCCAGCAGCCAAGGTCCGGGACAGGTGAGGTACGAGCAGTACTTC.

The gene calls are TRBV19 and TRBJ1-3; D perhaps matches TRBD1 (6 bases). Trimming stripped 1 base from V and 3 bases from J, with 10 bases between. The CDR3 has 15 residues. Germline CDR1 reads LNHDA; CDR2 reads SQIVND (reference sequence). DNA of the CDR3: TGTGCCAGTAGTATAGCGAGGACAGATGGAAACACCATATATTTT. This translates into CASSIARTDGNTIYF.

The chain links TRBV6-2 or TRBV6-3 to TRBJ2-2; no clear D. CDR1 and CDR2 (germline): MNHEY, SVGEGT. V was cut by 2 bases and J by 4 bases, with 8 bases left in between. The CDR3 consists of 14 residues. CDR3: CASSYPDTTGELFF. In DNA, the CDR3 is TGTGCCAGCAGTTACCCCGACACCACCGGGGAGCTGTTTTTT.

In its sample, this clone was seen once. The chain carries TRBV7-2 and TRBJ1-4; 8 bases are a match to TRBD1. Germline CDR1 is SGHTA and CDR2 is FQGNSA. J was trimmed by 5 bases and V by 8 bases; bases with no gene match: 7. The CDR3 is 14 residues long. CDR3 region: CASGATGGNEKLFF. Here the CDR3 DNA reads TGTGCCAGCGGCGCTACAGGGGGAAATGAAAAACTGTTTTTT.

This rearrangement joins TRBV3-1 (or the pseudogene TRBV3-2) to TRBJ2-6; D is possibly TRBD2 (5 bases). CDR1 LGHDT and CDR2 YNNKEL come from the germline V gene (reference sequence). Trimming pared 8 bases from V and 1 base from J, leaving 9 bases between. The CDR3 sequence is 14 residues long. The CDR3 loop reads CASSRGSGANVLTF. In DNA form, the CDR3 reads TGTGCCAGCTCCCGGGGTTCTGGGGCCAACGTCCTGACTTTC.

This clone has just a few counts. The J gene is TRBJ2-1, the V gene TRBV7-3; perhaps TRBD1 as D (6 bases). Per the germline V gene, CDR1 is SGHTA and CDR2 is FQGTGA. V was trimmed by 2 bases and J by 5 bases, leaving 10 bases between them. The length of the CDR3 is 14 residues. CDR3 sequence reads: CASSLVSGDNEQFF. For the CDR3, the DNA is TGTGCCAGCAGCTTAGTATCAGGGGACAATGAGCAGTTCTTC.

This chain links TRBV30 with TRBJ1-6; TRBD1 matches at 7 bases. This CDR3 has 15 residues. CDR1 is GTSNPN and CDR2 is SVGIG in the germline V gene (reference sequence). Trimming removed 0 bases from V and 9 bases from J; junction bases left unmatched: 8. In DNA, the CDR3 is TGTGCCTGGAGTGTGACAGGGACGGGGATTTCACCCCTCCACTTT. Amino acid sequence: CAWSVTGTGISPLHF.

This sequence joins TRBV5-1 and TRBJ2-2; 11 bases map to TRBD2. Germline V gene data show CDR1 as SGHRS and CDR2 as YFSETQ. CDR3 length: 17 amino acids. V shed 2 bases, J shed 6 bases, and the junction held 9 bases outside the gene matches. The CDR3 DNA follows: TGCGCCAGCAGCTTACTAGCGGGGGTTTCCAGGTCCGGGGAGCTGTTTTTT. Translated, it gives CASSLLAGVSRSGELFF.

This chain uses TRBV7-2 with TRBJ2-5, with TRBD1 matching 12 bases. Germline assignment: CDR1 SGHTA and CDR2 FQGNSA. The length of the CDR3 is 19 residues. The J segment lost 5 bases and the V segment lost 3 bases, leaving 16 bases of the junction unmatched. The CDR3 DNA sequence: TGTGCCAGCAGCTTCCGGACGACGGGACAGGGGGCGCCGAGCGAGACCCAGTACTTC. It encodes CASSFRTTGQGAPSETQYF.

This clone occurred once. The chain joins TRBV7-2 to TRBJ2-7, with D perhaps matching TRBD1 (5 bases). The CDR3 length is 15 residues. V lost 3 bases, J lost 2 bases, and 14 bases lay in between. CDR1 and CDR2 from the germline V gene are SGHTA and FQGNSA. The CDR3 reads CASSFQGAPPYEQYF. The DNA for the CDR3 is TGTGCCAGCAGCTTCCAAGGGGCCCCCCCCTACGAGCAGTACTTC.

This clone was seen once. The chain combines TRBV2 with TRBJ2-4; 10 bases match TRBD1. The CDR3 extends over 16 amino acids. In germline, CDR1 is SNHLY, CDR2 FYNNEI. Unmatched junction bases numbered 15, after V lost 6 bases and J lost 10 bases. CDR3 coding DNA: TGTGCCAGCAGCGACAGGGGGCGTGTGATGGGATGGATTCAGTACTTC. As protein: CASSDRGRVMGWIQYF.

The chain combines TRBV11-2 with TRBJ2-7, with 8 bases lining up with TRBD1. Germline V lookup: CDR1 SGHAT, CDR2 FQNNGV. The CDR3 sequence is 16 residues long. The V and J ends lost 5 bases and 4 bases, in that order; junction bases with no gene match: 13. The CDR3 spells CASSTSPGQGVYEQYF. DNA for the CDR3: TGTGCCAGCAGCACTAGCCCCGGACAGGGAGTATACGAGCAGTACTTC.

Concerning this clone: One junction end does not reproduce the germline sequence, and a read error may be involved. V usage is TRBV7-7 and J usage is TRBJ2-1, with 15 bases matching TRBD2. This CDR3 has 16 residues. Per germline, CDR1 SSHAT and CDR2 FNYEAQ (reference sequence). CDR3 DNA sequence: TGTGCTAGCAGCGCCGGACTAGCGGGGGGGTACAATGAGCAGTTCTTC. Amino acids: CASSAGLAGGYNEQFF.

The rearrangement links TRBV18 to TRBJ1-1; TRBD1 might be the D (5 bases). Trimming took off 2 bases at V and 5 bases at J, with 24 bases between the two ends. The CDR3 sequence is 18 residues long. In germline, CDR1 is KGHSH, CDR2 LQKENI. The CDR3 nucleotides read TGTGCCAGCTCACCAAGGGGAGGTGGCATCTCAGGCGGGACTGAAGCTTTCTTT. This codes for CASSPRGGGISGGTEAFF.

J is TRBJ2-5 and V is TRBV18; the D gene is possibly TRBD1 (6 bases). In germline, CDR1 is KGHSH, CDR2 LQKENI. Trimming left V 5 bases short and J 5 bases short, with 18 bases between. There are 15 residues in the CDR3. This chain's CDR3 is CASSSSPGRGETQYF. The CDR3 nucleotides are TGTGCCAGCTCATCATCGCCGGGTAGGGGGGAGACCCAGTACTTC.

The V call is TRBV4-3, the J call TRBJ1-1; D call uncertain. V was clipped by 1 base and J by 3 bases, with 6 bases between them. The CDR3 is 13 amino acids. Looked up from germline, CDR1 is LGHNA and CDR2 is YSLEER. CDR3 DNA sequence: TGCGCCAGCAGCCAAGGACACTACACTGAAGCTTTCTTT. Its translation is CASSQGHYTEAFF.

V usage is TRBV7-6 and J usage is TRBJ2-2; D might be TRBD1 (5 bases). V was cut by 3 bases and J by 3 bases, with 11 bases left in between. Germline CDR1 SGHVS, CDR2 FNYEAQ. This CDR3 spans 15 amino acids. CDR3 in amino acids: CASSLGQDDTGELFF. CDR3 DNA: TGTGCCAGCAGCTTGGGGCAGGACGACACCGGGGAGCTGTTTTTT. The full variable domain, its missing parts supplied by reference TRBV7-6 and TRBJ2-2, is GAGVSQSPRYKVTKRGQDVALRCDPISGHVSLYWYRQALGQGPEFLTYFNYEAQQDKSGLPNDRFSAERPEGSISTLTIQRTEQRDSAMYRCASSLGQDDTGELFFGEGSRLTVL.